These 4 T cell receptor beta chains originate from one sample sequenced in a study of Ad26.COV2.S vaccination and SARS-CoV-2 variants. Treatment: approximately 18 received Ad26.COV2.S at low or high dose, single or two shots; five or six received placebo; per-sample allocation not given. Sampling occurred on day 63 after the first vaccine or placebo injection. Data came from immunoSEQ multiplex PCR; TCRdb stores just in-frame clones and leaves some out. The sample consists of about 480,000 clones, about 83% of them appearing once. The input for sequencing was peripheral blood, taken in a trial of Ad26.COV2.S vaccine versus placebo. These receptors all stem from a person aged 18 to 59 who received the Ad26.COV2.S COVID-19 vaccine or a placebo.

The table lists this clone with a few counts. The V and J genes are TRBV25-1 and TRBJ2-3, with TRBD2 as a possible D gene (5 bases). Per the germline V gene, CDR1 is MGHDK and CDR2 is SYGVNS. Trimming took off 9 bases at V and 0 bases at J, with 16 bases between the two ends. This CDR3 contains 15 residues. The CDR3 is CASRIPLASTDTQYF. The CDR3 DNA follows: TGTGCCAGTAGAATCCCCCTAGCTAGCACAGATACGCAGTATTTT.

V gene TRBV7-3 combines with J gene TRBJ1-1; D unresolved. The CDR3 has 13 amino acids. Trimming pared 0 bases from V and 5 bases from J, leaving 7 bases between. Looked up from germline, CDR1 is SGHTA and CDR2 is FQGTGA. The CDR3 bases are TGTGCCAGCAGCTTAACACTTCAAACTGAAGCTTTCTTT. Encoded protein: CASSLTLQTEAFF.

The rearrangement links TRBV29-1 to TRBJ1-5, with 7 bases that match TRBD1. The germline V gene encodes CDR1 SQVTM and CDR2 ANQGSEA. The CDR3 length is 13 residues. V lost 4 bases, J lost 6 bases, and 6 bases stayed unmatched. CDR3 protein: CSVAGGGGQPQHF. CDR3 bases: TGCAGCGTTGCAGGGGGAGGGGGTCAGCCCCAGCATTTT.

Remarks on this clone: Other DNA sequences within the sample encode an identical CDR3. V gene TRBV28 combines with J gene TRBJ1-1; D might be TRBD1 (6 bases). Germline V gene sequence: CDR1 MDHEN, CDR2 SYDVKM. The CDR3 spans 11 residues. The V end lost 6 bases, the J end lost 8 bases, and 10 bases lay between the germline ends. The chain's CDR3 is CASRGGPEAFF. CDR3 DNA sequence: TGTGCCAGCAGAGGGGGGCCGGAAGCTTTCTTT. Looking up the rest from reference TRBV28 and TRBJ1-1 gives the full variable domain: DVKVTQSSRYLVKRTGEKVFLECVQDMDHENMFWYRQDPGLGLRLIYFSYDVKMKEKGDIPEGYSVSREKKERFSLILESASTNQTSMYLCASRGGPEAFFGQGTRLTVV.